This TCR beta chain was profiled in a study of T cell clonality in common variable immunodeficiency. Assay used: immunoSEQ multiplex PCR; TCRdb lists only in-frame clones, some missing. The sample is made up of some 54,000 clones, none counted only once. This clone is medium-sized. The observed sequence ends 3 residues before the CDR3 terminus, with the missing tail filled in from the germline J gene. Additional DNA sequences in this sample encode the identical CDR3. Germline CDR1 is MNHNS and CDR2 is SASEGT. Trimming removed 0 bases from V and 0 bases from J, with 3 bases in between. This CDR3 has 15 amino acids.

The TCR comes from a person aged 18 to 69 in good health. The specimen sequenced was peripheral blood mononuclear cells. The V gene is TRBV6-1, the J gene TRBJ2-6; D is undetermined. Partial CDR3 DNA: TGTGCCAGCAGTGAAGCTAGCTCTGGGGCCAACGTC. This codes for CASSEASSGANV. In full, the CDR3 reads CASSEASSGANVLTF.